These 8 T cell receptor beta chains came from one sample sequenced in a study of T-cell memory formation after mild COVID-19 (dated by TCRdb to about 2021). The method behind the library was 5' RACE. For sequencing, an Illumina NovaSeq 6000 was employed. The raw public reads went through TCRdb reprocessing: fastp at Q25, MiXCR clone calling, in-frame beta chains kept. Each CDR3 protein appears once, grouped with its most common genes and DNA. Recorded for this sample are roughly 7,000 distinct CDR3 sequences; approximately 59% of them occurred a single time. Of the sample, 2% to 3% is held by the ten largest clones. Sequenced input: PBMCs or a T cell subset sorted from them (not recorded which). These receptors were taken from an adult who had mild COVID-19 (a few samples of this study predate the infection). The sample titles of this study are shuffled in the database, so cell type and time point are left out.

By proportion, this clonotype is medium-sized. This chain links TRBV12-3 or TRBV12-4 with TRBJ1-5, with D possibly matching TRBD1 (5 bases). Trimming stripped 3 bases from V and 6 bases from J, with 12 bases between. The length of the CDR3 is 14 residues. The CDR3 DNA reads TGTGCCAGCAGTTTTGAGGGGTTGGTTCAGCCCCAGCATTTT. This gives the protein CASSFEGLVQPQHF.

This clonotype was observed many times. The chain employs TRBV19 and TRBJ1-5; 7 nucleotides agree with TRBD1. Germline V lookup: CDR1 LNHDA, CDR2 SQIVND (reference sequence). This CDR3 is 13 amino acids long. Trimming cost V 6 bases and J 7 bases; bases outside gene matches: 6. CDR3 sequence (DNA): TGTGCCAGTAGCCGACAGGGAGGACAGCCCCAGCATTTT. Protein: CASSRQGGQPQHF.

In its sample, this clonotype is medium-sized. The chain joins TRBV27 to TRBJ2-3; 13 nucleotides match TRBD2. Losses at the gene ends were 8 bases for V and 5 bases for J; bases not matched to a gene: 13. This CDR3 is 17 amino acids long. Germline lookup yields CDR1 MNHEY and CDR2 SMNVEV (reference sequence). The DNA of the CDR3 is TGTGCCAGCTCTGAGCTAACTAGCGGGGGGGCGAGAGATACGCAGTATTTT. As protein: CASSELTSGGARDTQYF.

This chain joins TRBV7-2 and TRBJ2-7, with D perhaps TRBD2 (5 bases). Germline values: CDR1 SGHTA, CDR2 FQGNSA. Deletions cut 10 bases from V and 2 bases from J, with 18 bases between. CDR3 length: 14 amino acids. CDR3 sequence reads: CANLQTGKTYEQYF. CDR3 sequence (DNA): TGTGCCAACTTACAAACGGGGAAGACCTACGAGCAGTACTTC.

This clonotype is medium-sized by share. This chain uses TRBV6-5 with TRBJ2-5, with D hard to call. Germline lookup yields CDR1 MNHEY and CDR2 SVGAGI. Trimming pared 4 bases from V and 5 bases from J, leaving 17 bases between. This CDR3 comprises 15 residues. In DNA, the CDR3 is TGTGCCAGCAGTTCCCAATGGTCTTCGGCGGAGACCCAGTACTTC. It is translated as CASSSQWSSAETQYF.

V usage is TRBV28 and J usage is TRBJ2-2; D is possibly TRBD1 or TRBD2 (5 bases each). V was cut by 5 bases and J by 0 bases, with 22 bases left in between. The CDR3 length is 19 residues. Germline CDR1 is MDHEN and CDR2 is SYDVKM. The CDR3 DNA is TGTGCCAGCAGTCTGAAACTGCTCAGACGGGGCTCGAACACCGGGGAGCTGTTTTTT. This codes for CASSLKLLRRGSNTGELFF. Together with reference TRBV28 and TRBJ2-2, the CDR3 gives the full variable domain: DVKVTQSSRYLVKRTGEKVFLECVQDMDHENMFWYRQDPGLGLRLIYFSYDVKMKEKGDIPEGYSVSREKKERFSLILESASTNQTSMYLCASSLKLLRRGSNTGELFFGEGSRLTVL.

In its sample, this clonotype was seen once. The rearrangement links TRBV19 to TRBJ1-1, with 8 bases that match TRBD1. The CDR3 sequence is 13 residues long. The V gene end was trimmed by 7 bases and the J gene end by 5 bases; junction bases not matched to a gene: 6. The germline gives CDR1 LNHDA, CDR2 SQIVND (reference sequence). CDR3 DNA: TGTGCCAGTATTTCGACAGGGGCTACTGAAGCTTTCTTT. Protein: CASISTGATEAFF.

The J gene is TRBJ2-5, the V gene TRBV7-2; D is possibly TRBD1 (7 bases). CDR3 length: 15 amino acids. Trimming left V 5 bases short and J 1 base short, with 14 bases between. Germline V gives CDR1 SGHTA, CDR2 FQGNSA. CDR3 nucleotides: TGTGCCAGCAGCCCCCGGAGGGGGCTCCAAGAGACCCAGTACTTC. Translation: CASSPRRGLQETQYF.